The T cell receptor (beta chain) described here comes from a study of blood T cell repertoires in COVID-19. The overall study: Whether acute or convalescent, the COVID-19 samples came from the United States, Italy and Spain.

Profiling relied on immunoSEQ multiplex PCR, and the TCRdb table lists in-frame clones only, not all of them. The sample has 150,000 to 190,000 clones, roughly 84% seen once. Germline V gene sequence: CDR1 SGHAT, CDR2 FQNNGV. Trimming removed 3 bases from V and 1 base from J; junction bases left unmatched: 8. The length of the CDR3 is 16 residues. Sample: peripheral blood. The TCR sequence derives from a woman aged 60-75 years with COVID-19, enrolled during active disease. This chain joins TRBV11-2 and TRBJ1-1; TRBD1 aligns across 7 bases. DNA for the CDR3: TGTGCCAGCAGCTTTAGAAGGGGGCTTGGGAACACTGAAGCTTTCTTT. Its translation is CASSFRRGLGNTEAFF.